A single sample gave rise to the 13 T cell receptor beta chains below, sequenced in a study of control samples from healthy donors and cancer patients. Repertoires were generated with immunoSEQ multiplex PCR, while TCRdb's copy carries only in-frame clones and drops some. This sample has roughly 98,000 clones; over 85% occur once, and the top ten carry around 8.5%. The sample taken for sequencing was blood. The receptor set was obtained from a man aged 18-30 years in good health.

The chain employs TRBV5-5 and TRBJ2-2; 11 bases fit TRBD2. The CDR3 runs 16 residues. V lost 4 bases, J lost 5 bases, and 7 bases stayed unmatched. Germline-derived CDR1 and CDR2 are SGHKS and YYEKEE (reference sequence). The CDR3 loop is CASSVLAGDGTGELFF. CDR3 DNA sequence: TGTGCCAGCAGCGTACTAGCGGGAGATGGAACCGGGGAGCTGTTTTTT.

V usage is TRBV15 and J usage is TRBJ2-2, with no clear D. Germline V gene lookup returns CDR1 LNHNV and CDR2 YYDKDF (reference sequence). The CDR3 length is 14 residues. The ends were cut back, 1 base at V and 5 bases at J, with 8 bases in the middle. CDR3 sequence reads: CATSRGSRTGELFF. The CDR3 nucleotides read TGTGCCACCAGCAGAGGGTCAAGGACCGGGGAGCTGTTTTTT.

The J gene is TRBJ1-1, the V gene TRBV25-1; 9 bases are shared with TRBD1. The length of the CDR3 is 13 residues. Germline V gene data show CDR1 as MGHDK and CDR2 as SYGVNS. Trimming removed 10 bases from V and 10 bases from J; junction bases left unmatched: 13. The CDR3 nucleotides read TGTGCCACCAGACAGGGGGAAGGGATGGGAGCTTTCTTT. Amino acid sequence: CATRQGEGMGAFF. The variable domain in full, completed from reference TRBV25-1 and TRBJ1-1, reads EADIYQTPRYLVIGTGKKITLECSQTMGHDKMYWYQQDPGMELHLIHYSYGVNSTEKGDLSSESTVSRIRTEHFPLTLESARPSHTSQYLCATRQGEGMGAFFGQGTRLTVV.

The V call is TRBV12-3 or TRBV12-4, the J call TRBJ1-1; D is perhaps TRBD1 (5 bases). The CDR3 spans 12 residues. The CDR3 DNA sequence: TGTGCGGGGGGTGCGAGGAGGTCTGAAGCTTTCTTT. As protein: CAGGARRSEAFF.

The chain carries TRBV4-1 and TRBJ1-2; D call uncertain. The CDR3 runs 12 residues. The ends were cut back, 7 bases at V and 0 bases at J, with 6 bases in the middle. Germline lookup yields CDR1 MGHRA and CDR2 YSYEKL. The CDR3 loop reads CASIDTNYGYTF. CDR3 DNA sequence: TGCGCCAGCATCGACACTAACTATGGCTACACCTTC.

The chain joins TRBV29-1 to TRBJ1-5; a weak D match, TRBD1 (5 bases). The V gene's germline CDR1 is SQVTM and CDR2 ANQGSEA. The germline V and J ends were trimmed by 4 bases and 4 bases, with 14 bases remaining between them. This CDR3 region has 14 residues. CDR3 DNA: TGCAGCGTTGCGATCCGTTCAGGGAATCAGCCCCAGCATTTT. This translates into CSVAIRSGNQPQHF.

The chain recombines TRBV4-2 with TRBJ2-7; 10 bases align to TRBD2. There are 15 residues in the CDR3. J gave up 6 bases and V 1 base, and 6 bases lay outside the gene matches. Germline V gives CDR1 LGHNA, CDR2 YNFKEQ. In nucleotides, the CDR3 is TGTGCCAGCAGCCAAGTCCTAGCGGGAGTATCCGAGCAGTACTTC. Translation: CASSQVLAGVSEQYF.

This rearrangement joins TRBV18 to TRBJ2-7; 13 positions match TRBD2. Germline V gene lookup returns CDR1 KGHSH and CDR2 LQKENI. Losses at the gene ends were 0 bases for V and 7 bases for J; bases not matched to a gene: 3. The CDR3 runs 15 residues. The CDR3 spells CASSPPLAGGQEQYF. CDR3 DNA sequence: TGTGCCAGCTCACCACCACTAGCGGGAGGGCAAGAGCAGTACTTC.

The chain recombines TRBV29-1 with TRBJ1-2, with D possibly TRBD1 on 6 matching bases. With 0 bases removed from V and 4 bases from J, the gap between germline ends came to 9 bases. Germline V CDR1 and CDR2: SQVTM, ANQGSEA. CDR3 length: 13 amino acids. Here the CDR3 reads CSVEEDSSYGYTF. Here the CDR3 DNA reads TGCAGCGTTGAAGAGGACAGTAGCTATGGCTACACCTTC.

The rearrangement uses TRBV18 and TRBJ2-6; unclear D gene. Trimming removed 6 bases at V and 0 bases at J, with 12 bases between. In germline, CDR1 is KGHSH, CDR2 LQKENI. The CDR3 is 16 amino acids. CDR3 amino acids: CASSSSPGSGANVLTF. The CDR3 bases are TGTGCCAGCTCTTCAAGCCCAGGCTCTGGGGCCAACGTCCTGACTTTC.

This clone was found a few times. The chain joins TRBV7-2 to TRBJ1-2; D uncertain. Germline V CDR1 and CDR2: SGHTA, FQGNSA. The CDR3 runs 13 residues. V was shortened by 3 bases and J by 1 base, with 6 bases between the two germline ends. The CDR3 is CASSFKNNYGYTF. The CDR3 nucleotides are TGTGCCAGCAGCTTCAAAAATAACTATGGCTACACCTTC.

The genes are TRBV3-1 (or the pseudogene TRBV3-2) and TRBJ2-7, with 10 bases lining up with TRBD2. Trimming removed 0 bases from V and 2 bases from J; junction bases left unmatched: 4. The germline V gene has CDR1 LGHDT and CDR2 YNNKEL (reference sequence). The CDR3 runs to 16 residues. For the CDR3, the DNA is TGTGCCAGCAGCCAAGATGCCAGCGGGAGGGCCTACGAGCAGTACTTC. Protein: CASSQDASGRAYEQYF.

The chain has TRBV27 and TRBJ2-1; 9 bases fit TRBD2. This CDR3 is built from 14 residues. V lost 3 bases, J lost 9 bases, and 6 bases stayed unmatched. Germline CDR1 and CDR2: MNHEY and SMNVEV (reference sequence). CDR3 in DNA: TGTGCCAGCAGTTTTGGCGGGAGGGCAGGTGAGCAGTTCTTC. This gives the protein CASSFGGRAGEQFF.